These 13 T cell receptor beta chains were sequenced from one sample in a study of cytomegalovirus exposure and HLA in healthy donors. The PCR contained 60 Vbeta and 13 Jbeta primers. The method was immunoSEQ multiplex PCR; TCRdb's version includes in-frame clones alone and lacks a portion of them. The sample records approximately 190,000 clones, 80% to 85% being singletons. The sample comprised PBMCs. These receptors were obtained from a boy aged 10-17 years in good health and CMV-seronegative.

A single count supports this clone. CDR3 amino acids: CASSLTVNTEAFF. The CDR3 DNA reads TGTGCCAGCAGTTTAACAGTGAACACTGAAGCTTTCTTT. V gene TRBV5-4 combines with J gene TRBJ1-1; D call uncertain. The CDR3 runs to 13 residues. The germline V and J ends were trimmed by 5 bases and 0 bases, with 8 bases remaining between them. The germline CDR1 and CDR2 sequences are SGHNT and YYREEE (reference sequence).

The V and J genes are TRBV11-2 and TRBJ1-5, with 7 bases that match TRBD1. Germline V gives CDR1 SGHAT, CDR2 FQNNGV. V shed 5 bases and J 7 bases; nucleotides not matched to a gene: 11. The CDR3 spans 15 residues. This CDR3 is CASSRTGEAWQPQHF. In DNA form, the CDR3 reads TGTGCCAGCAGCCGTACAGGGGAGGCATGGCAGCCCCAGCATTTT.

V gene TRBV7-2 combines with J gene TRBJ2-5; D is uncertain. The length of the CDR3 is 14 residues. Deletions cut 2 bases from V and 3 bases from J, with 10 bases between. Looked up from germline, CDR1 is SGHTA and CDR2 is FQGNSA. CDR3 residues: CASSLRLLKETQYF. In DNA, the CDR3 is TGTGCCAGCAGCTTACGACTCCTTAAAGAGACCCAGTACTTC.

The chain carries TRBV7-2 and TRBJ1-1; 9 nucleotides agree with TRBD1. The CDR3 spans 15 residues. Germline V gives CDR1 SGHTA, CDR2 FQGNSA. The V and J ends lost 1 base and 6 bases, in that order; junction bases with no gene match: 6. The DNA of the CDR3 is TGTGCCAGCAGCTTAGTAGGGGACAGGGACCCTGAAGCTTTCTTT. Protein sequence: CASSLVGDRDPEAFF. Together with reference TRBV7-2 and TRBJ1-1, the CDR3 gives the full variable domain: GAGVSQSPSNKVTEKGKDVELRCDPISGHTALYWYRQSLGQGLEFLIYFQGNSAPDKSGLPSDRFSAERTGGSVSTLTIQRTQQEDSAVYLCASSLVGDRDPEAFFGQGTRLTVV.

In this sample, this clone turned up once. V and J are TRBV5-5 and TRBJ2-5; the D is unclear. CDR3 length equals 16 residues. CDR1 SGHKS and CDR2 YYEKEE come from the germline V gene (reference sequence). The V end lost 0 bases, the J end lost 2 bases, and 14 bases lay between the germline ends. The DNA for the CDR3 is TGTGCCAGCAGCTTGGCCTCCCGGGTTTGGCAAGAGACCCAGTACTTC. Amino acids: CASSLASRVWQETQYF.

The chain employs TRBV29-1 and TRBJ2-7, with 7 bases matching TRBD1. Germline-derived CDR1 and CDR2 are SQVTM and ANQGSEA. There are 13 residues in the CDR3. V lost 4 bases and J lost 0; bases outside the gene matches: 3. In DNA, the CDR3 is TGCAGCGTTGGTGGGACAGTCTCCTACGAGCAGTACTTC. It translates to CSVGGTVSYEQYF.

V usage is TRBV29-1 and J usage is TRBJ2-1, with TRBD2 matching 9 bases. The CDR3 has 15 amino acids. Per germline, CDR1 SQVTM and CDR2 ANQGSEA. V trimming: 4 bases; J trimming: 1 base; junction bases outside the gene matches: 5. The CDR3 bases are TGCAGCGTTGGGGGACTAGCCGATTCCTACAATGAGCAGTTCTTC. Its translation is CSVGGLADSYNEQFF.

The V gene is TRBV4-1, the J gene TRBJ1-4, with 10 bases aligning to TRBD1. The CDR3 has 14 residues. CDR1 MGHRA and CDR2 YSYEKL come from the germline V gene. V was clipped by 4 bases and J by 6 bases; unmatched bases: 2. The CDR3 region has the DNA TGCGCCAGCAGCCCAGGACAGGGGGATGAAAAACTGTTTTTT. Translating gives CASSPGQGDEKLFF.

In DNA form, the CDR3 reads TGTGCCAGCTCACCGATAAAAAGGGAGTCCCCCCTCCACTTT. As protein: CASSPIKRESPLHF. The chain employs TRBV18 and TRBJ1-6; D gene unclear. The CDR3 consists of 14 residues. Germline values: CDR1 KGHSH, CDR2 LQKENI. V lost 3 bases to trimming and J lost 13 bases, with 16 bases between them.

The genes are TRBV9 and TRBJ1-4, with 9 bases matching TRBD1. The J segment lost 8 bases and the V segment lost 0 bases, leaving 11 bases of the junction unmatched. Germline V lookup: CDR1 SGDLS, CDR2 YYNGEE. This CDR3 has 17 residues. CDR3 amino acids: CASSVGRTTGGFEKLFF. CDR3 bases: TGTGCCAGCAGCGTAGGCCGGACGACAGGGGGATTCGAAAAACTGTTTTTT.

V usage is TRBV7-8 and J usage is TRBJ1-5; 11 bases match TRBD1. With V trimmed by 3 bases and J by 4 bases, 8 bases remained unmatched. Germline-derived CDR1 and CDR2 are SGHVS and FQNEAQ. The length of the CDR3 is 17 residues. The CDR3 reads CASSFADRGLSNQPQHF. CDR3 bases: TGTGCCAGCAGCTTCGCGGACAGGGGGCTTTCAAATCAGCCCCAGCATTTT.

The rearrangement uses TRBV9 and TRBJ2-5, with D possibly being TRBD2 (5 bases). V was shortened by 1 base and J by 7 bases, with 17 bases between the two germline ends. Per the germline V gene, CDR1 is SGDLS and CDR2 is YYNGEE. This CDR3 has 15 amino acids. CDR3 coding DNA: TGTGCCAGCAGCGTAAATGTGGGAGCCTCAGGGACCCAGTACTTC. This encodes CASSVNVGASGTQYF.

The chain employs TRBV25-1 and TRBJ1-1; D not certain. This CDR3 is built from 14 residues. V dropped 7 bases and J dropped 4 bases, with 16 bases sitting between them. CDR1 MGHDK and CDR2 SYGVNS come from the germline V gene. The CDR3 is CASISTGMVTEAFF. CDR3 nucleotides: TGTGCCAGCATTTCGACGGGGATGGTCACTGAAGCTTTCTTT.